This T cell receptor (beta chain) was recovered during a study of radiotherapy plus CTLA-4 blockade in lung cancer. Study background: There were objective responses in 18% of patients, and 31% had disease control.

Germline CDR1 MNHEY, CDR2 SMNVEV (reference sequence). The CDR3 spans 18 residues. Between the trimmed V and J ends, which lost 5 bases and 0 bases, there was a span of 22 bases. In its sample, this clone was seen a few times. Method: immunoSEQ multiplex PCR; TCRdb's copy keeps in-frame clones and lacks some. The data contain roughly 70,000 clones, over 75% of them singletons. The sequences come from peripheral blood, collected from a patient treated with radiotherapy plus ipilimumab. The V call is TRBV27, the J call TRBJ1-1, with D maybe TRBD1 (5 bases). This clonotype was sampled from a human donor with non-small cell lung cancer that progressed on radiotherapy plus ipilimumab. The CDR3 DNA follows: TGTGCCAGCAGTGAAGGGGTGGCCGTAGCATTCATGAACACTGAAGCTTTCTTT. Translated: CASSEGVAVAFMNTEAFF.